The sequence of this TCR beta chain was determined in a study of vaccination and CD4 T cells after COVID-19. Study details: Investigators took post-vaccine samples a median about 65 days after dose two, within a range of 14 to 241. Cellular stimulation was performed using overlapping spike peptides derived from SARS-CoV-2, HCoV-NL63, HCoV-OC43 and HCoV-229E. Study-level points and caveats: Counts of SARS-CoV-2-reactive clonotypes had a median that went from around 20 to 38, a nonsignificant change. Convalescent patients' vaccine-specific clones were spike mono-reactive in 304 of 307 cases.

From germline, CDR1 is MNHNS and CDR2 SASEGT. The CDR3 extends over 13 amino acids. The treatment is: roughly ten-day PBMC culture with coronavirus spike peptide pools or control peptides (ViraFEST assay). Regarding this clonotype: Its cognate antigen is unknown. The junction departs from germline at one end; a sequencing error may be responsible.

The study sequenced cultured CD4+ T cell DNA using the Oncomine TCR Beta short-read assay. TCRdb re-derived calls from the PCR reads in MiXCR, one entry per CDR3 protein. The sample records more than 20,000 distinct CDR3 sequences, over 40% being singletons. The chain employs TRBV6-1 and TRBJ1-1; tentatively, D is TRBD1 (6 bases). Material: CD4+ T cells from blood, cultured in vitro. The sequence was obtained from a human donor who had recovered from COVID-19. CDR3 DNA sequence: TGTGCCAGCAGCCCAAGGGGGAACACTGAGGCTTTCTTT. Its protein is CASSPRGNTEAFF.